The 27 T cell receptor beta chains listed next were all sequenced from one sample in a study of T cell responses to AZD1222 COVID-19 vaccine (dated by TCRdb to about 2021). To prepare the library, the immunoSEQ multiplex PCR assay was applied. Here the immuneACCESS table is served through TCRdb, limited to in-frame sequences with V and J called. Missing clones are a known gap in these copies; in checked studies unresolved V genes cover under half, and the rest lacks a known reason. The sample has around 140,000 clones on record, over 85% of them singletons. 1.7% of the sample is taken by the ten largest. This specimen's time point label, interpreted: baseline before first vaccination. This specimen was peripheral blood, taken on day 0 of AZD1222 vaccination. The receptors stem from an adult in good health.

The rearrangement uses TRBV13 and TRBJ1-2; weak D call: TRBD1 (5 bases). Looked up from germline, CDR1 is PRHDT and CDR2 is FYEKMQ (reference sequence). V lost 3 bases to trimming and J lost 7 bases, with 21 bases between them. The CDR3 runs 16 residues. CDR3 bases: TGTGCCAGCAGCTTGGGCCGGGGGGTTGAGGCTCGTGGCTACACCTTC. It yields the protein CASSLGRGVEARGYTF. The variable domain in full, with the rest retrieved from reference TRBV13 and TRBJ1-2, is AAGVIQSPRHLIKEKRETATLKCYPIPRHDTVYWYQQGPGQDPQFLISFYEKMQSDKGSIPDRFSAQQFSDYHSELNMSSLELGDSALYFCASSLGRGVEARGYTFGSGTRLTVV.

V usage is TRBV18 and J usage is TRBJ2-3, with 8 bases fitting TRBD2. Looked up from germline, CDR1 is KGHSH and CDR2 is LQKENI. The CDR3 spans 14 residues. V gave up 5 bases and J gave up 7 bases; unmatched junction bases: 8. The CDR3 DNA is TGTGCCAGCTCATCGAGGACTAGCATTCATACGCAGTATTTT. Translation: CASSSRTSIHTQYF.

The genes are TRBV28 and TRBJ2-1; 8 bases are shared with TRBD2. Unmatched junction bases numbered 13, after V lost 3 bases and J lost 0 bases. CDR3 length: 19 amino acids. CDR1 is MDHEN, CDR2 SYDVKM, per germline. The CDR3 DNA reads TGTGCCAGCAGTTTCTGGGGCGTTAGGGCGGGAGGCTCCTACAATGAGCAGTTCTTC. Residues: CASSFWGVRAGGSYNEQFF.

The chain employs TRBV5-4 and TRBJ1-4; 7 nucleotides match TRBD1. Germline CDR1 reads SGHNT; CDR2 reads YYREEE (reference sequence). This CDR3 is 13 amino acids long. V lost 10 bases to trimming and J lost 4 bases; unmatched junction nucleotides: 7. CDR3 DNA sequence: TGTGCCTGTCAACAGGGGAGTAATGAAAAACTGTTTTTT. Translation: CACQQGSNEKLFF. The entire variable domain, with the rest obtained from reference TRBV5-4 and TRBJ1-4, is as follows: ETGVTQSPTHLIKTRGQQVTLRCSSQSGHNTVSWYQQALGQGPQFIFQYYREEENGRGNFPPRFSGLQFPNYSSELNVNALELDDSALYLCACQQGSNEKLFFGSGTQLSVL.

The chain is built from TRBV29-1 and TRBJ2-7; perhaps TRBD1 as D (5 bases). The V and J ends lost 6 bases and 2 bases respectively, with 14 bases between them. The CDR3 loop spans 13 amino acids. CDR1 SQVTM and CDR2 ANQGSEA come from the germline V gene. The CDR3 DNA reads TGCAGCGTCGTTCCGCAGGGTACCTACGAGCAGTACTTC. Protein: CSVVPQGTYEQYF.

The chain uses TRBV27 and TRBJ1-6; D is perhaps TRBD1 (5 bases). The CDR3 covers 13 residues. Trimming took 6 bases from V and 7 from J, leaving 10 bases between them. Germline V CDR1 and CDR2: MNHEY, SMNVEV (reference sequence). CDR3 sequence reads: CASRKWGNSPLHF. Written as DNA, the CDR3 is TGTGCCAGCAGAAAATGGGGCAATTCACCCCTCCACTTT.

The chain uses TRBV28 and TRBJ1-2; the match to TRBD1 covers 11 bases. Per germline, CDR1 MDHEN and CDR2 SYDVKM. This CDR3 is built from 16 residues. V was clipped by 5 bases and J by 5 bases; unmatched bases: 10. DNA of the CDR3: TGTGCCAGCAGTACCCGGAGGGACAGGGGGAGGTATGGCTACACCTTC. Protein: CASSTRRDRGRYGYTF.

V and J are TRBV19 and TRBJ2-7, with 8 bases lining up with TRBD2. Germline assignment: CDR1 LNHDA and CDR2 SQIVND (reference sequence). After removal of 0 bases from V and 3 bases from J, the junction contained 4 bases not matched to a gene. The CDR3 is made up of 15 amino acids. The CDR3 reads CASSIEAGAGYEQYF. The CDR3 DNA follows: TGTGCCAGTAGTATAGAAGCGGGGGCAGGCTACGAGCAGTACTTC.

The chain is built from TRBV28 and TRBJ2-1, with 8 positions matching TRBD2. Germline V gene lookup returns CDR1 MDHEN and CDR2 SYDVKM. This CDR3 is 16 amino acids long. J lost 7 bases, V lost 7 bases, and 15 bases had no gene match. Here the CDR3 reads CASTDLSGKLRNEQFF. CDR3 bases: TGTGCCAGCACCGATCTTAGCGGGAAACTCCGGAATGAGCAGTTCTTC.

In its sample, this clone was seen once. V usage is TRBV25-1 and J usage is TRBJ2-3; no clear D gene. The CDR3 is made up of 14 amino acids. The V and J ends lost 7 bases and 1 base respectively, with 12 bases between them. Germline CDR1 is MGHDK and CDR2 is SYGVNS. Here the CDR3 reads CASIGIWGTDTQYF. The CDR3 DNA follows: TGTGCCAGCATAGGCATTTGGGGCACAGATACGCAGTATTTT.

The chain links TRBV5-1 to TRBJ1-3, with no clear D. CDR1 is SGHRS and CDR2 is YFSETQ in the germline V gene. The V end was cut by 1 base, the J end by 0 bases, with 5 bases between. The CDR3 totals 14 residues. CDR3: CASSLTVSGNTIYF. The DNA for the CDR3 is TGCGCCAGCAGCTTGACAGTCTCTGGAAACACCATATATTTT.

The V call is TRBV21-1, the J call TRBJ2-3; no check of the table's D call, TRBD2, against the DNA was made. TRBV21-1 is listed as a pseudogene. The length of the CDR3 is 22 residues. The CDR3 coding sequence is TGTGCCAGCAGCAATGACCCCCTTCGGGGGAGGGAAGACGACTCGAGCACAGATACGCAGTATTTT. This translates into CASSNDPLRGREDDSSTDTQYF.

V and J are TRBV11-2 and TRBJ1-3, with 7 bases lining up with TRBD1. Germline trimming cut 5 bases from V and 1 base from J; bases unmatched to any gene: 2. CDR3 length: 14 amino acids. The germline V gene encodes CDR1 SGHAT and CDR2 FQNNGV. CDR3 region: CASSRQGSGNTIYF. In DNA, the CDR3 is TGTGCCAGCAGCCGACAGGGTTCTGGAAACACCATATATTTT.

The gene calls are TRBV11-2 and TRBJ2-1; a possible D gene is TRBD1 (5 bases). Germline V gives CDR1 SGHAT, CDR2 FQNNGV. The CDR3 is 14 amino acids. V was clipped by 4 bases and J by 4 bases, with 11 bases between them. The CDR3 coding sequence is TGTGCCAGCAGCTCGCTGCAGGGATACAATGAGCAGTTCTTC. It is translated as CASSSLQGYNEQFF.

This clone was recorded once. The CDR3 region is CASSLGWDTFSYEQYF. DNA for the CDR3: TGTGCCAGCAGTTTAGGGTGGGACACTTTCTCCTACGAGCAGTACTTC. The chain uses TRBV27 and TRBJ2-7; D is possibly TRBD1 (6 bases). V gave up 2 bases and J gave up 0 bases, with 14 bases separating them. The CDR3 consists of 16 residues. Germline lookup yields CDR1 MNHEY and CDR2 SMNVEV (reference sequence).

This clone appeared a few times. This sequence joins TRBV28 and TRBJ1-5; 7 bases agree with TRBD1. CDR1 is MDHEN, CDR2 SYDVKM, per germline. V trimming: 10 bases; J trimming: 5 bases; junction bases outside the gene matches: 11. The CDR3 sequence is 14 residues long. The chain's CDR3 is CAISIRGIDQPQHF. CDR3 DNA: TGTGCCATATCGATCAGGGGGATAGATCAGCCCCAGCATTTT. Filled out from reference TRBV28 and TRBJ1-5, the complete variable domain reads DVKVTQSSRYLVKRTGEKVFLECVQDMDHENMFWYRQDPGLGLRLIYFSYDVKMKEKGDIPEGYSVSREKKERFSLILESASTNQTSMYLCAISIRGIDQPQHFGDGTRLSIL.

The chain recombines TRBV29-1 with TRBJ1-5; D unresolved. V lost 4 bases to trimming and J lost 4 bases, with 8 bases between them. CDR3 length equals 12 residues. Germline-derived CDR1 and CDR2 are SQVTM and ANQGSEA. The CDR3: CSVGVANQPQHF. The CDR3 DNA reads TGCAGCGTTGGGGTCGCTAATCAGCCCCAGCATTTT.

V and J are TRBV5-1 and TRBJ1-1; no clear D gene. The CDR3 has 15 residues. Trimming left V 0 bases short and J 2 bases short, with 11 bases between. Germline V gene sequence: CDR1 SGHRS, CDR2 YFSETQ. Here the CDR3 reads CASSLAIQPNTEAFF. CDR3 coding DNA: TGCGCCAGCAGCTTGGCAATCCAGCCAAACACTGAAGCTTTCTTT.

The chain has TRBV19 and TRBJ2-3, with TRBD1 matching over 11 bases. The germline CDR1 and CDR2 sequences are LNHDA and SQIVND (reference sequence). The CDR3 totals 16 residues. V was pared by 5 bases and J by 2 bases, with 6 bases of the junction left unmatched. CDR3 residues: CASSARDRGTTDTQYF. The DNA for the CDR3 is TGTGCCAGTAGTGCACGGGACAGGGGGACCACAGATACGCAGTATTTT.

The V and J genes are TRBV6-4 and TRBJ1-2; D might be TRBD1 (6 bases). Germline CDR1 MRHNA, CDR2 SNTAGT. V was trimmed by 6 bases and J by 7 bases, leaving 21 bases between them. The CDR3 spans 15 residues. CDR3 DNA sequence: TGTGCCAGCAGCCGGGAGGGACATCGGAAAATTGGCTACACCTTC. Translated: CASSREGHRKIGYTF.

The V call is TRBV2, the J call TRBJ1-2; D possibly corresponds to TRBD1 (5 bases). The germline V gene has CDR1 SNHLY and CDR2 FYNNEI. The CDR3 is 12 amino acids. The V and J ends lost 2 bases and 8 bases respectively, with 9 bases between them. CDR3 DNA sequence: TGTGCCAGCAGTGAACATAGGGGCGGCTACACCTTC. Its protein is CASSEHRGGYTF.

The CDR3 DNA sequence: TGTGCCAGCAGTTTGGACAGGGGGGACACTGAAGCTTTCTTT. Its protein is CASSLDRGDTEAFF. This rearrangement joins TRBV2 to TRBJ1-1; the match to TRBD1 covers 10 bases. Germline V gene lookup returns CDR1 SNHLY and CDR2 FYNNEI. The CDR3 runs 14 residues. Losses at the gene ends were 5 bases for V and 3 bases for J; bases not matched to a gene: 3.

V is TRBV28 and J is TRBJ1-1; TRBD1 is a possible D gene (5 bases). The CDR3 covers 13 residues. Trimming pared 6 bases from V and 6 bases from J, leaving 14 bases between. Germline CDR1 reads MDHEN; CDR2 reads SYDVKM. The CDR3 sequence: CASRRPGGPEAFF. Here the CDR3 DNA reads TGTGCCAGCAGACGGCCCGGGGGTCCTGAAGCTTTCTTT.

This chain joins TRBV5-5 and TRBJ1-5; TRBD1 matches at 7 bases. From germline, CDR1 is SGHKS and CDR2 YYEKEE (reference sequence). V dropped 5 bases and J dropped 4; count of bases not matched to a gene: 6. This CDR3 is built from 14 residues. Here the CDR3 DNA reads TGTGCCAGCAGTCCCGGGACAGATAATCAGCCCCAGCATTTT. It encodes CASSPGTDNQPQHF.

CDR3 sequence (DNA): TGTGCCAGCAGTTTGGTTGGGGTTAGCACTGAAGCTTTCTTT. Protein sequence: CASSLVGVSTEAFF. The chain couples TRBV28 to TRBJ1-1; D not certain. CDR1 is MDHEN, CDR2 SYDVKM, per germline. Trimming took 3 bases from V and 4 from J, leaving 12 bases between them. CDR3 length equals 14 residues.

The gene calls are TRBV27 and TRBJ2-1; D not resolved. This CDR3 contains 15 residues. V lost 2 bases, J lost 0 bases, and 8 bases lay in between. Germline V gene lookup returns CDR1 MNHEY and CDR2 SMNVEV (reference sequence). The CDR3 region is CASSLSWSSYNEQFF. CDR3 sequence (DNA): TGTGCCAGCAGTTTAAGTTGGAGCTCCTACAATGAGCAGTTCTTC.

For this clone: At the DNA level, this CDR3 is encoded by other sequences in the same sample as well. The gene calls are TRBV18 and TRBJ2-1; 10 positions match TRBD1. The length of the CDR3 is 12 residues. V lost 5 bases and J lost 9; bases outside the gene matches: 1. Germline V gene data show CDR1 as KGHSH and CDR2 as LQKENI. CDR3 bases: TGTGCCAGCTCAGACAGGGGGCGTGAGCAGTTCTTC. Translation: CASSDRGREQFF.